This TCR beta chain originates from a study of regulatory T cells in long-lasting Graves disease. Findings and caveats of the study: Persistent Graves' patients showed a TCR diversity that was lower than that of newly diagnosed ones.

This clonotype has a handful of counts. Its specificity is unknown. Construction of the TCR beta libraries employed iRepertoire HTBI primers in conjunction with Arm-PCR of CDR3 regions. In the source study's methods: Across the samples, identification revealed roughly 56 TRBV and around 13 TRBJ segments. TCRdb itself ran the multiplex PCR reads through MiXCR, one entry per CDR3 protein. The V and J calls here are based on TCRdb, not the publication. The sample has 400,000 or so distinct CDR3 sequences; roughly a quarter are singletons. Time point: persistent/refractory GD, antithyroid drugs over 5 years with positive TRAb. The TCR library was prepared using RNA isolated from PBMCs. Germline V CDR1 and CDR2: MNHEY, SVGEGT. The CDR3 sequence is 14 residues long. The V gene end was trimmed by 4 bases and the J gene end by 11 bases; junction bases not matched to a gene: 10.

The rearrangement links TRBV6-2 or TRBV6-3 to TRBJ1-1, with TRBD1 identical over 10 bases. The sequence was collected from a female donor with Graves disease. The specimen comprised peripheral blood mononuclear cells (PBMCs), sampled when the disease was refractory, from a patient treated with antithyroid drugs. The CDR3 coding sequence is TGTGCCAGCAGTTCCATAAACCGGGACAGGGGTGCTTTCTTT. It codes for CASSSINRDRGAFF.